This T cell receptor (beta chain) was documented in a study of identical twins. MiXCR, applied by TCRdb to the 5' RACE reads, yields one record per CDR3 protein. The table lists 450,000 to 650,000 distinct CDR3 sequences, 9.6% of them singletons. From germline, CDR1 is SGHAT and CDR2 FQDESV (reference sequence). This CDR3 is 14 amino acids long. Germline trimming cut 5 bases from V and 4 bases from J; bases unmatched to any gene: 6. This same sample was also part of a study on yellow fever vaccine responses in identical twins.

The material sequenced was PBMCs. The chain combines TRBV11-1 with TRBJ2-7, with 9 bases lining up with TRBD1. The clonotype originates from a woman under 30 in good health. The CDR3 spells CASSVDRGIYEQYF. CDR3 in DNA: TGTGCCAGCAGCGTAGACAGGGGGATATACGAGCAGTACTTC.